This TCR beta chain was sequenced during a study of blood T cell repertoires in COVID-19. Methods used by the authors: It was from reference gene primer amplification that nucleated cell counts were estimated. Assay used: immunoSEQ multiplex PCR; TCRdb lists only in-frame clones, some missing. V and J calls and clone size are those listed in that table; D and trimming were worked out from the DNA. The sample records about 84,000 clones, approximately 86% being singletons. This CDR3 region has 13 residues. Germline values: CDR1 LNHDA, CDR2 SQIVND (reference sequence). The V and J ends lost 8 bases and 4 bases respectively, with 11 bases between them.

Sequencing was performed on peripheral blood. The clonotype comes from a man of 80 years or more with active or convalescent COVID-19. The J gene is TRBJ2-2, the V gene TRBV19; tentatively, D is TRBD1 (5 bases). CDR3 nucleotide sequence: TGTGCCAGTCTCTGGACACTCACCGGGGAGCTGTTTTTT. Residues: CASLWTLTGELFF.